Listed below are T cell receptor beta chains from one sample, sequenced in a study of T cell responses to AZD1222 COVID-19 vaccine. Sequencing used immunoSEQ multiplex PCR; TCRdb keeps in-frame clones, though not all of them. The sample carries about 120,000 clones, 88% recorded once. Material: peripheral blood, obtained 28 days after the second AZD1222 dose. The receptor set was obtained from an adult who received the AZD1222 COVID-19 vaccine. Each CDR3 is given with its conserved first and last residue. The order of the fields is J gene, clone size, V gene, D gene, CDR3 DNA, CDR3 protein. The D gene is left open where the match is weak. Expanded clones are given a class, and other clones once, few, many or no size at all.

>TRBJ2-3|-|TRBV9|-
TGTGCCAGCAGCGTAGCAGAACGGCTAAACACAGATACGCAGTATTTT
CASSVAERLNTDTQYF
>TRBJ1-2|-|TRBV4-3|TRBD1
TGCGCCAGCAGCCAAGGAACATCGGGACAGGGGGTCTACACCTTC
CASSQGTSGQGVYTF
>TRBJ1-4|once|TRBV27|-
TGTGCCAGCAGTTTATCACCGGCGACAGGTCCTAATGAAAAACTGTTTTTT
CASSLSPATGPNEKLFF
>TRBJ1-5|-|TRBV7-9|-
TGTGCCAGCAGCTTAGGCAACTACAATCAGCCCCAGCATTTT
CASSLGNYNQPQHF
>TRBJ1-2|few|TRBV5-8|TRBD1
TGTGCCAGCAGCCCCGGACAGGGCGGCTATGGCTACACCTTC
CASSPGQGGYGYTF
>TRBJ1-1|-|TRBV10-3|-
TGTGCCATCAGTGAGGCCGGCCCGCCTGAAGCTTTCTTT
CAISEAGPPEAFF
>TRBJ1-2|-|TRBV6-5|-
TGTGCCAGCAGTTACTCGGCGGCGCCTGGCTACACCTTC
CASSYSAAPGYTF
>TRBJ1-2|-|TRBV23-1|-
TGCGCCAGCACAAACACAGGGAGTTTGGCGCAAGCTAACTATGGCTACACCTTC
CASTNTGSLAQANYGYTF
>TRBJ1-6|-|TRBV5-6|TRBD1
TGTGCCAGCAGCCTCGGACAGGGGATGAATAATTCACCCCTCCACTTT
CASSLGQGMNNSPLHF
>TRBJ1-1|few|TRBV7-9|-
TGTGCCAGCACCAAACCCCCCCCAATCCAGGGAATCACTGAAGCTTTCTTT
CASTKPPPIQGITEAFF
>TRBJ1-1|once|TRBV10-3|-
TGTGCCATCATTGACAGCGAGAACACTGAAGCTTTCTTT
CAIIDSENTEAFF
>TRBJ1-2|-|TRBV6-4|TRBD1
TGTGCCAGCAGTGACTCGAACAGGGGGCATACCTATGGCTACACCTTC
CASSDSNRGHTYGYTF
>TRBJ2-1|few|TRBV4-3|-
TGCGCCAGCAGCCAAGAAAGACTAGTGATTGGGAATGAGCAGTTCTTC
CASSQERLVIGNEQFF
>TRBJ1-1|-|TRBV19|-
TGTGCCAGTAGTGACCCCAGGGGAAAGAACACTGAAGCTTTCTTT
CASSDPRGKNTEAFF
>TRBJ2-3|-|TRBV5-8|TRBD2
TGTGCCAGCAGCTCGGGGCGGGGACTAGCAGATACGCAGTATTTT
CASSSGRGLADTQYF
>TRBJ1-1|-|TRBV6-5|TRBD1
TGTGCCAGCAGTTCCGGGACAGGGGCTCCAACTGAAGCTTTCTTT
CASSSGTGAPTEAFF
>TRBJ2-3|once|TRBV6-4|TRBD1
TGTGCCAGCAGCTCGAGCGACAGGGAATCGCAGTATTTT
CASSSSDRESQYF
>TRBJ2-7|-|TRBV2|TRBD2
TGTGCCAGCAGTGAAGGGGGACTAGCGGGAGCCTCCCCCTTGGGCGAGCAGTACTTC
CASSEGGLAGASPLGEQYF
>TRBJ2-7|-|TRBV7-2|-
TGTGCCAGCAGCCAGCCGGCGGTCGCCTACGAGCAGTACTTC
CASSQPAVAYEQYF
>TRBJ2-7|-|TRBV5-5|-
TGTGCCAGCAGCTTAGGCAGCCTGGGAGAGCAGTACTTC
CASSLGSLGEQYF
>TRBJ1-2|once|TRBV7-2|TRBD1
TGTGCCAGCAGCTTCGGGGGACAGGGGGCCTTGAACTATGGCTACACCTTC
CASSFGGQGALNYGYTF
>TRBJ2-5|once|TRBV29-1|-
TGCAGCGCGTTGGGGGTCCAAGAGACCCAGTACTTC
CSALGVQETQYF
>TRBJ1-6|-|TRBV6-1|-
TGTGCCAGCAGTGACCAGGGGTCCTCACCCCTCCACTTT
CASSDQGSSPLHF
>TRBJ2-1|-|TRBV19|-
TGTGCCAGTAGTACCGGGACTTTTCACAATGAGCAGTTCTTC
CASSTGTFHNEQFF
>TRBJ2-7|once|TRBV20-1|TRBD2
TGCAGTGCTAGTTCCCGGGAGGGGTACGAGCAGTACTTC
CSASSREGYEQYF
>TRBJ1-2|-|TRBV20-1|-
TGCAGTGCTAGCGGCGGGGTGGGCTACACCTTC
CSASGGVGYTF
>TRBJ1-6|-|TRBV7-3|TRBD1
TGTGCCAGCAGCTCCGGGACAGGGTTGTATTCACCCCTCCACTTT
CASSSGTGLYSPLHF
>TRBJ2-1|once|TRBV4-1|TRBD1
TGCGCCAGCAGCCAAGATCTTTCGGGCCTGGGGACAGAAAGTAAGCAGTTCTTC
CASSQDLSGLGTESKQFF
>TRBJ1-5|-|TRBV15|-
TGTGCCACCAGCAGAGAGACTGCGGCTTCCGTAGGAGGTAGCAATCAGCCCCAGCATTTT
CATSRETAASVGGSNQPQHF
>TRBJ1-2|-|TRBV30|-
TGTGCCGGGTATTCACAGACAGCTAACTATGGCTACACCTTC
CAGYSQTANYGYTF